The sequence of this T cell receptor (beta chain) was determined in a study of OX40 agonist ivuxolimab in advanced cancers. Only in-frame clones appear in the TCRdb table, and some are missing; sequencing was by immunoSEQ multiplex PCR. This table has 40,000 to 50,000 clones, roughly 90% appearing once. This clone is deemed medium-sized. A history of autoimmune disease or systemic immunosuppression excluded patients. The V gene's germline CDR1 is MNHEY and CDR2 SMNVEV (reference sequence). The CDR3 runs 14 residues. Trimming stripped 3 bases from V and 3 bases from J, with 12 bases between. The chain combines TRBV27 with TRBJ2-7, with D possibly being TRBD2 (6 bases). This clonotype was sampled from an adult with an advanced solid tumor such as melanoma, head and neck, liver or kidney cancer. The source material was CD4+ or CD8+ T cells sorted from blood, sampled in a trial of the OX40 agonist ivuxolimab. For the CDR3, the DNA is TGTGCCAGCAGTTTTGCGGGACCCGTCTACGAGCAGTACTTC. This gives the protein CASSFAGPVYEQYF.